This T cell receptor (beta chain) comes out of a study of CD8 T cells in Susac syndrome. Random-hexamer reverse transcription was applied to 0.5 to 1 ug RNA. Multiplex immunoSEQ PCR targeted 54 Vbeta and 13 Jbeta TCR beta segments. TCRdb recomputed calls from the immunoSEQ multiplex PCR reads with MiXCR, one row per CDR3 protein. The table includes about 250,000 distinct CDR3 sequences, over 85% detected once. Per the germline V gene, CDR1 is LNHDA and CDR2 is SQIVND (reference sequence). Trimming took off 5 bases at V and 8 bases at J, with 15 bases between the two ends. CDR3 length: 13 residues. Sequencing input: CD4+ T cells from PBMCs. The chain couples TRBV19 to TRBJ1-1, with a tentative D call TRBD1 (5 bases). The receptor comes from a human donor with multiple sclerosis. The CDR3 loop is CASSHPGHLEAFF. The CDR3 region has the DNA TGTGCCAGTAGTCACCCTGGACATCTGGAAGCTTTCTTT. Combining the CDR3 with reference TRBV19 and TRBJ1-1 gives the whole variable domain DGGITQSPKYLFRKEGQNVTLSCEQNLNHDAMYWYRQDPGQGLRLIYYSQIVNDFQKGDIAEGYSVSREKKESFPLTVTSAQKNPTAFYLCASSHPGHLEAFFGQGTRLTVV.